This T cell receptor beta chain was found in a study of shared T cell receptors in the human thymus. Clones were sequenced by immunoSEQ multiplex PCR, and TCRdb holds only the in-frame ones, with some missing. The sample records hundreds of thousands of clones, 85% to 95% being singletons. The CDR3 is 16 amino acids. CDR1 is LNHDA and CDR2 is SQIVND in the germline V gene (reference sequence). V dropped 0 bases and J dropped 5 bases, with 16 bases sitting between them. The receptor comes from a human donor. What was sequenced was thymocytes. This sequence joins TRBV19 and TRBJ1-1; possibly TRBD1 for D (6 bases). The CDR3 region has the DNA TGTGCCAGTAGTATAGATCCCCACAGGGTAAGGACTGAAGCTTTCTTT. As protein: CASSIDPHRVRTEAFF.